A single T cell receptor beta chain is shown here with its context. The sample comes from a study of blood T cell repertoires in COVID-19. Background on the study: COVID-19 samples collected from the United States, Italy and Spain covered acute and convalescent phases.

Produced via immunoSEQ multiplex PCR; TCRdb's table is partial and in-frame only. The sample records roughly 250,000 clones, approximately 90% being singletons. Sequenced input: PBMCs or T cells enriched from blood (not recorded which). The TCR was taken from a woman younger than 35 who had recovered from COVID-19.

DNA of the CDR3: TGTGCCACCAGCAGAGATAGTAGCAATCAGCCCCAGCATTTT. It specifies CATSRDSSNQPQHF. The chain employs TRBV15 and TRBJ1-5; D uncertain. Germline loops: CDR1 LNHNV, CDR2 YYDKDF (reference sequence). The CDR3 totals 14 residues. V was pared by 0 bases and J by 0 bases, with 3 bases between.